This TCR beta chain was sequenced for a study of shared clonotypes between healthy human individuals. Overall study findings and caveats: Sequencing depth was expected to affect clonotype sharing among donors. Naive CD4 clonotype sharing across several donors was around 5%.

Participating donors were healthy, HIV-negative adults free of recent acute infections or vaccinations. Data came from immunoSEQ multiplex PCR; TCRdb stores just in-frame clones and leaves some out. The repertoire holds roughly 1 million clones, with 60% to 80% as singletons. The CDR3 covers 18 residues. Germline CDR1 is LNHDA and CDR2 is SQIVND (reference sequence). With regard to this clone: Its cognate antigen is unknown.

The sequencing sample was made of memory CD4+ T cells sorted from blood. Subset given: CD45RA-negative fraction. The TCR originated in a man between 18 and 35 years old in good health. The gene calls are TRBV19 and TRBJ1-5; D gene unclear. CDR3 loop: CASTPRSLKAYSNQPQHF. The CDR3 DNA is TGTGCAAGCACCCCCAGGTCCCTAAAGGCTTATAGCAATCAGCCCCAGCATTTT.